This T cell receptor beta chain comes out of a study of T cells in Graves' hyperthyroidism and ophthalmopathy. Study-wide context: Peripheral blood sampling occurred at initial diagnosis, before any treatment.

Amplification of TCR beta CDR3 regions was performed using RNA transcripts as template. The TCR CDR3 was amplified in a first-round RT-PCR using the HTBI primer set. TCRdb processed the multiplex PCR reads anew with MiXCR; each CDR3 protein has one entry. In the table there are hundreds of thousands of distinct CDR3 sequences, around 20% of which are singletons. The study excluded patients with uncontrolled infection, other autoimmune disease, pregnancy or lactation. The PBMCs had their origin in around 9.1 ml of fresh peripheral blood. This clonotype occurred a few times. The antigen is undetermined. Points from the study as a whole: From stable hyperthyroidism, ophthalmopathy was separated by a 13 V-J model.

Sequencing input: blood. This receptor was obtained from a man in his thirties or forties with Graves' ophthalmopathy.

The CDR3 nucleotides read TGTGCCAGCACCTTAGTTCGGACAGACAATCAGCCCCAGCATTTT. Translating it yields CASTLVRTDNQPQHF. The V gene is TRBV28, the J gene TRBJ1-5, with a possible D match to TRBD1 (6 bases). The CDR3 has 15 amino acids. Germline loops: CDR1 MDHEN, CDR2 SYDVKM. V was clipped by 7 bases and J by 3 bases, with 16 bases between them.